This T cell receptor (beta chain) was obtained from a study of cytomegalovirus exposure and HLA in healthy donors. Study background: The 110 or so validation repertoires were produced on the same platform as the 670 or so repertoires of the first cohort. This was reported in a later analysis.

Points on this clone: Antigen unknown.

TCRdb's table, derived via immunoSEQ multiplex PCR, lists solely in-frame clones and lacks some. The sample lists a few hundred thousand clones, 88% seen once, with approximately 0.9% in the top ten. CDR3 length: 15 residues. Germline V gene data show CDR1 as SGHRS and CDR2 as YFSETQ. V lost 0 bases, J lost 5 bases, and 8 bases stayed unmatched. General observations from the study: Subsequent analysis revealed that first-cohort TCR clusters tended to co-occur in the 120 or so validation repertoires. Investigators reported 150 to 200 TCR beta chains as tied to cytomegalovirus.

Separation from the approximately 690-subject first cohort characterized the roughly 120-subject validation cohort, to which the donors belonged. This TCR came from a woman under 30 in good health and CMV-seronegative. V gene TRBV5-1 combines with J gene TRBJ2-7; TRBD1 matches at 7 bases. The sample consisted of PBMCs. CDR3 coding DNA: TGCGCCAGCAGCTTGGAACGACAGGGAGACGACGAGCAGTACTTC. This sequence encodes CASSLERQGDDEQYF.